This TCR beta chain appears in the sequencing data of a study of circulating CD8 cells and anti-PD-1 response in melanoma. On the study more broadly: Six of 13 patients had prior targeted therapy or immunotherapy; seven did not. Findings and limits, study-wide: At M1, fewer than 7% of TRB clonotypes appeared in multiple subsets. Peptide assays on expanded sorted subsets replaced tumor-based reactivity testing. Most experiments lacked replicates.

Sorting of live CD3+CD8+TCRalphabeta+ cells by PD-1 and/or TIGIT gave four subsets. Relative to its sample, this clonotype is medium-sized. Its antigen is still unknown. TCR libraries were prepared from around 14 ng of total RNA with the QIAseq Immune Repertoire TCR panel. Using its own MiXCR run on the reads, TCRdb lists one record per CDR3 protein. This table holds hundreds of distinct CDR3 sequences, 6.1% found once. The CDR3 spans 14 residues. CDR1 and CDR2 (germline): GTSNPN, SVGIG (reference sequence). Trimming shortened V by 1 base and J by 1 base, and 10 bases separated the two germline ends. This TCR was sampled from a human donor with melanoma. This material consisted of CD8+ T cells from PBMCs, taken at baseline or after one month of anti-PD-1 therapy (not recorded which). The chain employs TRBV30 and TRBJ1-1; D remains unclear. The CDR3 loop reads CAWSGGLANTEAFF. The CDR3 coding sequence is TGTGCCTGGAGTGGAGGTCTCGCGAACACTGAAGCTTTCTTT.